The 8 T cell receptor beta chains presented below share a single source sample, sequenced in a study of blood T cell repertoires in COVID-19. Measured with immunoSEQ multiplex PCR; TCRdb has only the in-frame clones, and not every one. Of 300,000 to 400,000 clones listed, around 87% are singletons. Sequences were obtained from peripheral blood. The origin of the receptors is a woman aged 50 to 65 with active or convalescent COVID-19.

The V call is TRBV4-3, the J call TRBJ2-7; TRBD2 matches at 10 bases. J gave up 5 bases and V 1 base, and 11 bases lay outside the gene matches. Per the germline V gene, CDR1 is LGHNA and CDR2 is YSLEER. The length of the CDR3 is 17 residues. CDR3 loop: CASSQVAGASGSHEQYF. Here the CDR3 DNA reads TGCGCCAGCAGCCAAGTAGCCGGGGCTAGCGGGAGCCACGAGCAGTACTTC.

The genes are TRBV19 and TRBJ2-3; D not certain. The CDR3 has 15 residues. From germline, CDR1 is LNHDA and CDR2 SQIVND (reference sequence). The V end was cut by 0 bases, the J end by 6 bases, with 13 bases between. CDR3 region: CASSIDQAREDTQYF. The DNA for the CDR3 is TGTGCCAGTAGTATAGATCAGGCACGTGAGGATACGCAGTATTTT. The variable domain in full, completed from reference TRBV19 and TRBJ2-3, reads DGGITQSPKYLFRKEGQNVTLSCEQNLNHDAMYWYRQDPGQGLRLIYYSQIVNDFQKGDIAEGYSVSREKKESFPLTVTSAQKNPTAFYLCASSIDQAREDTQYFGPGTRLTVL.

V gene TRBV7-3 combines with J gene TRBJ2-3; 10 positions match TRBD2. This CDR3 is built from 17 residues. V was clipped by 1 base and J by 6 bases; unmatched bases: 10. Germline CDR1 and CDR2: SGHTA and FQGTGA. The CDR3 nucleotides are TGTGCCAGCAGCTTAAACGGGGCTCTAGCGGGAGCGGATACGCAGTATTTT. Amino acids: CASSLNGALAGADTQYF. The full variable domain, its missing parts supplied by reference TRBV7-3 and TRBJ2-3, is GAGVSQTPSNKVTEKGKYVELRCDPISGHTALYWYRQSLGQGPEFLIYFQGTGAADDSGLPNDRFFAVRPEGSVSTLKIQRTERGDSAVYLCASSLNGALAGADTQYFGPGTRLTVL.

The chain couples TRBV7-8 to TRBJ2-7, with 7 bases matching TRBD1. Germline-derived CDR1 and CDR2 are SGHVS and FQNEAQ. The length of the CDR3 is 16 residues. After removal of 1 base from V and 1 base from J, the junction contained 7 bases not matched to a gene. As DNA, the CDR3 is TGTGCCAGCAGCTTAGTAGGGGGCTCGCAATCCTACGAGCAGTACTTC. Translated, it gives CASSLVGGSQSYEQYF.

This clone was seen once. This chain uses TRBV7-9 with TRBJ2-3, with 9 bases fitting TRBD1. The germline V gene has CDR1 SEHNR and CDR2 FQNEAQ (reference sequence). The CDR3 extends over 17 amino acids. The V and J ends lost 1 base and 2 bases, in that order; junction bases with no gene match: 7. CDR3 amino acids: CASSLDRGHLPTDTQYF. CDR3 DNA sequence: TGTGCCAGCAGCTTAGACAGGGGGCACCTCCCCACAGATACGCAGTATTTT.

V is TRBV14 and J is TRBJ2-7; no clear D. CDR1 is SGHDN, CDR2 FVKESK, per germline. V was cut by 3 bases and J by 0 bases, with 9 bases left in between. The CDR3 loop spans 14 amino acids. CDR3 sequence reads: CASSQAQYSYEQYF. The CDR3 DNA reads as TGTGCCAGCAGCCAGGCTCAGTACTCCTACGAGCAGTACTTC.

The chain couples TRBV15 to TRBJ1-2, with 8 bases fitting TRBD1. CDR1 LNHNV and CDR2 YYDKDF come from the germline V gene (reference sequence). The CDR3 is made up of 15 amino acids. V shed 1 base and J 6 bases; nucleotides not matched to a gene: 7. The CDR3 nucleotides are TGTGCCACCAGCAGAGTGAATGGACAGGGTGATGGCTACACCTTC. Translation gives CATSRVNGQGDGYTF.

The chain recombines TRBV21-1 with TRBJ1-1. TRBV21-1 is labeled a pseudogene. The CDR3 totals 15 residues. The CDR3 reads CASSPVGGGDTEAFF. CDR3 coding DNA: TGTGCCAGCAGCCCTGTCGGTGGGGGGGACACTGAAGCTTTCTTT.